A single sample is the source of the 27 T cell receptor beta chains below, sequenced in a study of blood T cell repertoires in COVID-19. Assay: immunoSEQ multiplex PCR; the TCRdb copy retains only in-frame clones and omits some. This table has around 200,000 clones, 85% to 90% appearing once. The specimen was peripheral blood. These receptors all stem from a woman aged 18-29 years who had recovered from COVID-19.

This clone was recorded only once. The J gene is TRBJ2-3, the V gene TRBV6-2 or TRBV6-3, with 7 bases lining up with TRBD1. The CDR3 spans 16 residues. V dropped 5 bases and J dropped 2; count of bases not matched to a gene: 10. Germline CDR1 MNHEY, CDR2 SVGEGT. CDR3 region: CASSLLTGAITDTQYF. CDR3 DNA: TGTGCCAGCAGTCTTCTTACAGGGGCCATCACAGATACGCAGTATTTT.

The gene calls are TRBV14 and TRBJ2-1; 7 bases fit TRBD1. The CDR3 contains 17 residues. Germline CDR1 reads SGHDN; CDR2 reads FVKESK. V trimming: 4 bases; J trimming: 5 bases; junction bases outside the gene matches: 14. The CDR3 nucleotides are TGTGCCAGCAGCCGATTAGCGACAGGGATTAAAAACAATGAGCAGTTCTTC. This sequence encodes CASSRLATGIKNNEQFF.

The chain couples TRBV6-5 to TRBJ2-6; D may be TRBD2 (5 bases). Germline-derived CDR1 and CDR2 are MNHEY and SVGAGI. The CDR3 loop spans 15 amino acids. The V end was cut by 2 bases, the J end by 0 bases, with 5 bases between. The CDR3 region is CASSYGSSGANVLTF. As DNA, the CDR3 is TGTGCCAGCAGTTACGGGAGCTCTGGGGCCAACGTCCTGACTTTC.

This chain links TRBV9 with TRBJ1-1; 7 bases align to TRBD1. CDR3 length: 16 residues. Looked up from germline, CDR1 is SGDLS and CDR2 is YYNGEE. V dropped 0 bases and J dropped 5; count of bases not matched to a gene: 10. The CDR3 sequence: CASSVGDRAGWTEAFF. In DNA, the CDR3 is TGTGCCAGCAGCGTAGGTGACAGGGCAGGATGGACTGAAGCTTTCTTT. The variable domain in full, completed from reference TRBV9 and TRBJ1-1, reads DSGVTQTPKHLITATGQRVTLRCSPRSGDLSVYWYQQSLDQGLQFLIQYYNGEERAKGNILERFSAQQFPDLHSELNLSSLELGDSALYFCASSVGDRAGWTEAFFGQGTRLTVV.

J is TRBJ1-3 and V is TRBV4-1; D remains ambiguous. Trimming took off 2 bases at V and 0 bases at J, with 14 bases between the two ends. The CDR3 consists of 17 residues. The germline V gene encodes CDR1 MGHRA and CDR2 YSYEKL. This CDR3 is CASSQILTTSSGNTIYF. The CDR3, as DNA: TGCGCCAGCAGCCAAATTCTTACCACTAGCTCTGGAAACACCATATATTTT.

This clone was picked up a small number of times. The V and J genes are TRBV7-2 and TRBJ1-5; 8 bases map to TRBD1. The CDR3 sequence is 15 residues long. Germline trimming cut 6 bases from V and 3 bases from J; bases unmatched to any gene: 7. Germline loops: CDR1 SGHTA, CDR2 FQGNSA. This CDR3 reads CASSLWTGNNQPQHF. The CDR3 nucleotides read TGTGCCAGCAGTCTCTGGACAGGGAACAATCAGCCCCAGCATTTT.

The chain employs TRBV21-1 and TRBJ1-1; the table names TRBD1, a call not compared with the DNA. TRBV21-1 is given as a pseudogene. This CDR3 has 16 amino acids. CDR3 in DNA: TGTGCCAGCAGCAAAGGGGGCCCGCGGAAGAACACTGAAGCTTTCTTT. Protein: CASSKGGPRKNTEAFF.

The V gene is TRBV10-3, the J gene TRBJ2-1, with 14 bases matching TRBD2. The germline gives CDR1 ENHRY, CDR2 SYGVKD. Trimming cost V 10 bases and J 8 bases; bases outside gene matches: 10. This CDR3 is built from 15 residues. CDR3 in DNA: TGTGCCACCGGACTAGCGGGGGGTCCGGGGGATGAGCAGTTCTTC. This translates into CATGLAGGPGDEQFF.

This sequence joins TRBV2 and TRBJ2-2; 11 bases align to TRBD1. V dropped 8 bases and J dropped 5; count of bases not matched to a gene: 4. CDR1 and CDR2 from the germline V gene are SNHLY and FYNNEI. The CDR3 is made up of 14 amino acids. Here the CDR3 DNA reads TGTGCCAGCCTGGGGACAGGGGGAACCGGGGAGCTGTTTTTT. Translating it yields CASLGTGGTGELFF.

The V and J genes are TRBV6-5 and TRBJ2-2, with unresolved D. Germline V gene sequence: CDR1 MNHEY, CDR2 SVGAGI. The CDR3 runs to 13 residues. V was trimmed by 3 bases and J by 6 bases, leaving 8 bases between them. Here the CDR3 DNA reads TGTGCCAGCAGTTATAAGCATGCCGGGGAGCTGTTTTTT. Its protein is CASSYKHAGELFF.

The V and J genes are TRBV4-1 and TRBJ2-7, with TRBD2 identical over 12 bases. CDR3 length: 15 residues. The V and J ends lost 2 bases and 4 bases, in that order; junction bases with no gene match: 3. Germline loops: CDR1 MGHRA, CDR2 YSYEKL. CDR3 amino acids: CASSQTSGGNYEQYF. The CDR3 DNA is TGCGCCAGCAGCCAAACTAGCGGGGGGAATTACGAGCAGTACTTC.

CDR3 sequence reads: CASSLLLGTSGGGDTQYF. The CDR3 DNA is TGTGCCAGCAGCTTACTGCTAGGGACTAGCGGGGGGGGAGATACGCAGTATTTT. This chain joins TRBV7-3 and TRBJ2-3, with 16 positions matching TRBD2. The CDR3 runs 18 residues. Per germline, CDR1 SGHTA and CDR2 FQGTGA. V lost 2 bases, J lost 5 bases, and 7 bases stayed unmatched.

The V and J genes are TRBV9 and TRBJ2-7; 9 bases map to TRBD1. Germline-derived CDR1 and CDR2 are SGDLS and YYNGEE. The CDR3 has 14 amino acids. J was trimmed by 3 bases and V by 4 bases; bases with no gene match: 5. CDR3 sequence: CASSRRDRDYEQYF. The CDR3, as DNA: TGTGCCAGCAGCAGACGGGACAGGGACTACGAGCAGTACTTC.

V and J are TRBV7-6 and TRBJ1-1; D is unresolved. This CDR3 is built from 12 residues. The germline V and J ends were trimmed by 3 bases and 7 bases, with 9 bases remaining between them. CDR1 and CDR2 (germline): SGHVS, FNYEAQ. The CDR3 DNA sequence: TGTGCCAGCAGCTTGACGGGTGGTGAAGCTTTCTTT. It yields the protein CASSLTGGEAFF.

In its sample, this clone was seen once. J is TRBJ2-7 and V is TRBV2; 7 bases match TRBD1. The V and J ends lost 4 bases and 2 bases, in that order; junction bases with no gene match: 2. The CDR3 covers 13 residues. Germline V CDR1 and CDR2: SNHLY, FYNNEI. Here the CDR3 reads CASSGQGTYEQYF. DNA of the CDR3: TGTGCCAGCAGTGGACAGGGAACCTACGAGCAGTACTTC.

This rearrangement joins TRBV6-5 to TRBJ2-2, with D unresolved. The CDR3 contains 14 residues. The germline V gene has CDR1 MNHEY and CDR2 SVGAGI. V was cut by 6 bases and J by 0 bases, with 8 bases left in between. CDR3 in DNA: TGTGCCAGCAGGCCGACAACGAACACCGGGGAGCTGTTTTTT. This gives the protein CASRPTTNTGELFF.

The chain joins TRBV18 to TRBJ1-4; D not certain. Trimming removed 0 bases at V and 8 bases at J, with 7 bases between. Looked up from germline, CDR1 is KGHSH and CDR2 is LQKENI. The CDR3 sequence is 13 residues long. The CDR3, as DNA: TGTGCCAGCTCACCACCAGGGAGGGAAAAACTGTTTTTT. Its translation: CASSPPGREKLFF. The full variable domain, completed using reference TRBV18 and TRBJ1-4, is NAGVMQNPRHLVRRRGQEARLRCSPMKGHSHVYWYRQLPEEGLKFMVYLQKENIIDESGMPKERFSAEFPKEGPSILRIQQVVRGDSAAYFCASSPPGREKLFFGSGTQLSVL.

This chain joins TRBV5-4 and TRBJ2-3; 14 bases agree with TRBD2. With V trimmed by 5 bases and J by 1 base, 12 bases remained unmatched. The germline V gene encodes CDR1 SGHNT and CDR2 YYREEE (reference sequence). The CDR3 loop spans 19 amino acids. CDR3 bases: TGTGCCAGCAGTCCAAATAGACTAGCGGGGGGGCGTGGCACAGATACGCAGTATTTT. It encodes CASSPNRLAGGRGTDTQYF.

In its sample, this clone was seen a few times. The V call is TRBV2, the J call TRBJ2-2; the D gene is possibly TRBD2 (5 bases). Per germline, CDR1 SNHLY and CDR2 FYNNEI. V gave up 3 bases and J gave up 7 bases, with 15 bases separating them. This CDR3 comprises 15 residues. CDR3 sequence reads: CASSDVTSGGGELFF. CDR3 in DNA: TGTGCCAGCAGTGACGTGACCTCTGGAGGCGGGGAGCTGTTTTTT.

This chain joins TRBV6-6 and TRBJ2-7; D is unclear. The V gene lost 4 bases and the J gene lost 3 bases, with 4 bases spanning the gap. The CDR3 is made up of 11 amino acids. Germline CDR1 is MNHNY and CDR2 is SVGAGI (reference sequence). The CDR3 DNA is TGTGCCAGCAGTTCCAACTACGAGCAGTACTTC. It is translated as CASSSNYEQYF.

The V and J genes are TRBV4-3 and TRBJ2-1, with 9 bases lining up with TRBD1. Germline V CDR1 and CDR2: LGHNA, YSLEER. After removal of 0 bases from V and 4 bases from J, the junction contained 4 bases not matched to a gene. CDR3 length: 16 residues. The CDR3 DNA is TGCGCCAGCAGCCAAGAGGGACAGGGCCTATACAATGAGCAGTTCTTC. It translates to CASSQEGQGLYNEQFF.

CDR3 region: CASSSHRGKETQYF. The DNA of the CDR3 is TGTGCCAGCAGCTCGCACAGGGGAAAAGAGACCCAGTACTTC. This chain joins TRBV11-2 and TRBJ2-5; 7 bases map to TRBD1. Trimming at V came to 4 bases and at J to 3 bases, leaving 5 bases not matched to a gene. From germline, CDR1 is SGHAT and CDR2 FQNNGV. This CDR3 is built from 14 residues. Using reference TRBV11-2 and TRBJ2-5 for the parts outside the CDR3, the full variable domain is EAGVAQSPRYKIIEKRQSVAFWCNPISGHATLYWYQQILGQGPKLLIQFQNNGVVDDSQLPKDRFSAERLKGVDSTLKIQPAKLEDSAVYLCASSSHRGKETQYFGPGTRLLVL.

The gene calls are TRBV6-5 and TRBJ1-4; D is undetermined. CDR3 size: 14 residues. Per germline, CDR1 MNHEY and CDR2 SVGAGI. Trimming stripped 7 bases from V and 3 bases from J, with 12 bases between. Here the CDR3 reads CASTPAGSNEKLFF. CDR3 bases: TGTGCCAGCACCCCCGCAGGCTCTAATGAAAAACTGTTTTTT.

CDR3 nucleotide sequence: TGTGCCACCAGTGATTTGATGCATAGGGGACAGGGGTCCACAGATACGCAGTATTTT. It encodes CATSDLMHRGQGSTDTQYF. The chain is built from TRBV24-1 and TRBJ2-3; 10 bases fit TRBD1. This CDR3 spans 19 amino acids. J lost 2 bases, V lost 0 bases, and 10 bases had no gene match. The V gene's germline CDR1 is KGHDR and CDR2 SFDVKD.

The rearrangement links TRBV7-2 to TRBJ2-7; TRBD2 might be the D (6 bases). Germline V gene sequence: CDR1 SGHTA, CDR2 FQGNSA. Between the trimmed V and J ends, which lost 7 bases and 2 bases, there was a span of 12 bases. CDR3 size: 13 residues. CDR3 bases: TGTGCCAGCAAGGTGGAGGGGCCCTACGAGCAGTACTTC. It specifies CASKVEGPYEQYF.

This rearrangement joins TRBV11-2 to TRBJ2-5; D perhaps matches TRBD2 (6 bases). V was cut by 1 base and J by 4 bases, with 10 bases left in between. In germline, CDR1 is SGHAT, CDR2 FQNNGV. The CDR3 spans 14 residues. CDR3 in DNA: TGTGCCAGCAGCTTAGGGTACGGGGGAGAGACCCAGTACTTC. This encodes CASSLGYGGETQYF.

V and J are TRBV11-3 and TRBJ2-2; 11 positions match TRBD2. The trim removed 1 base at V and 6 bases at J, leaving 7 bases unmatched. CDR1 is SGHNT, CDR2 YENEEA, per germline. The CDR3 sequence is 17 residues long. The CDR3 loop reads CASSLGSLAGGAGELFF. CDR3 sequence (DNA): TGTGCCAGCAGCTTAGGTTCTCTAGCGGGAGGCGCCGGGGAGCTGTTTTTT.